The rows below give T cell receptor beta chains drawn from one sample of a study of T cell changes during pregnancy in multiple sclerosis. Assay used: immunoSEQ multiplex PCR; TCRdb lists only in-frame clones, some missing. The table includes 40,000 to 55,000 clones, roughly 92% detected once. The sequences come from CD4+ T cells from peripheral blood mononuclear cells, collected before pregnancy. The receptor set was obtained from a female donor with multiple sclerosis, enrolled in a pregnancy study. The CDR3 runs from the conserved cysteine through the conserved F or W. Fields, in order: CDR3 protein, CDR3 DNA, J gene, D gene, V gene, clone size. A D gene is named only where the DNA matches it firmly. Not all rows give a size; the values are once, few, many and, for expanded clones, a class.

CDR3aa: CASSSRVMLRSPAGPEAFF; CDR3nt: TGTGCCAGCAGCTCGAGGGTCATGCTACGGAGTCCAGCAGGCCCTGAAGCTTTCTTT; j_gene: TRBJ1-1; d_gene: NA; v_gene: TRBV5-6; abundance: NA
CDR3aa: CSVRGGPDTQYF; CDR3nt: TGCAGCGTCCGGGGAGGGCCCGATACGCAGTATTTT; j_gene: TRBJ2-3; d_gene: TRBD2; v_gene: TRBV29-1; abundance: NA
CDR3aa: CASRRSPSGDYEQYF; CDR3nt: TGTGCCAGTAGGAGATCTCCTAGCGGAGACTACGAGCAGTACTTC; j_gene: TRBJ2-7; d_gene: TRBD2; v_gene: TRBV19; abundance: NA
CDR3aa: CASSLGPETQYF; CDR3nt: TGCGCCAGCAGCTTGGGTCCGGAGACCCAGTACTTC; j_gene: TRBJ2-5; d_gene: NA; v_gene: TRBV5-1; abundance: NA
CDR3aa: CASSPARGGNTGELFF; CDR3nt: TGTGCCAGCAGCCCCGCCCGGGGGGGGAACACCGGGGAGCTGTTTTTT; j_gene: TRBJ2-2; d_gene: TRBD2; v_gene: TRBV7-3; abundance: NA
CDR3aa: CASTLPGQGANSPLHF; CDR3nt: TGTGCCAGCACCCTACCGGGACAGGGTGCTAATTCACCCCTCCACTTT; j_gene: TRBJ1-6; d_gene: TRBD1; v_gene: TRBV6-6; abundance: once
CDR3aa: CASSQVRGLDEKLFF; CDR3nt: TGCGCCAGCAGCCAAGTAAGGGGGCTCGATGAAAAACTGTTTTTT; j_gene: TRBJ1-4; d_gene: TRBD1; v_gene: TRBV4-1; abundance: NA
CDR3aa: CASSLAGEFSGNTIYF; CDR3nt: TGCGCCAGCAGCTTGGCCGGGGAGTTCTCTGGAAACACCATATATTTT; j_gene: TRBJ1-3; d_gene: NA; v_gene: TRBV5-1; abundance: NA
CDR3aa: CASSRPGGLGEQYF; CDR3nt: TGCGCCAGCAGCCGCCCCGGGGGACTAGGCGAGCAGTACTTC; j_gene: TRBJ2-7; d_gene: TRBD2; v_gene: TRBV4-1; abundance: NA
CDR3aa: CSAGDTGELFF; CDR3nt: TGCAGCGCGGGGGACACCGGGGAGCTGTTTTTT; j_gene: TRBJ2-2; d_gene: NA; v_gene: TRBV29-1; abundance: NA
CDR3aa: CASSPWVGGGILAGANVLTF; CDR3nt: TGTGCCAGCAGCCCGTGGGTGGGTGGGGGGATACTTGCTGGGGCCAACGTCCTGACTTTC; j_gene: TRBJ2-6; d_gene: NA; v_gene: TRBV9; abundance: NA
CDR3aa: CASSLSDSNQPQHF; CDR3nt: TGTGCCAGCAGTTTATCCGACAGTAATCAGCCCCAGCATTTT; j_gene: TRBJ1-5; d_gene: NA; v_gene: TRBV27; abundance: NA
CDR3aa: CATSRAIASQETQYF; CDR3nt: TGTGCCACCAGCAGAGCCATAGCCTCCCAAGAGACCCAGTACTTC; j_gene: TRBJ2-5; d_gene: NA; v_gene: TRBV15; abundance: NA
CDR3aa: CASSRRGGQHGYTF; CDR3nt: TGTGCCAGCAGCAGAAGGGGGGGGCAACATGGCTACACCTTC; j_gene: TRBJ1-2; d_gene: NA; v_gene: TRBV27; abundance: NA
CDR3aa: CASSRGLAGSTDTQYF; CDR3nt: TGCGCCAGCAGCCGGGGGCTAGCGGGATCCACAGATACGCAGTATTTT; j_gene: TRBJ2-3; d_gene: TRBD2; v_gene: TRBV5-1; abundance: NA
CDR3aa: CASSLARNEQYF; CDR3nt: TGTGCCAGCAGCTTGGCCAGGAACGAGCAGTACTTC; j_gene: TRBJ2-7; d_gene: NA; v_gene: TRBV5-4; abundance: NA
CDR3aa: CASSSLSRGAYGYTF; CDR3nt: TGTGCCAGCAGCTCTTTATCCAGGGGCGCCTATGGCTACACCTTC; j_gene: TRBJ1-2; d_gene: NA; v_gene: TRBV7-2; abundance: NA
CDR3aa: CASSLSGEQYF; CDR3nt: TGTGCCAGCAGTTTATCGGGCGAGCAGTACTTC; j_gene: TRBJ2-7; d_gene: NA; v_gene: TRBV6-6; abundance: NA